This is a list of T cell receptor beta chains from one sample in a study of vaccination effects on CD4 cells after COVID-19. The data were produced by immunoSEQ multiplex PCR, yet TCRdb's version contains in-frame clones alone and is incomplete. The sample holds around 66,000 clones, around two thirds seen once. These receptors have no known antigen. This specimen consisted of CD4+ T cells from PBMCs cultured without peptide, obtained after COVID-19 vaccination. Receptor source: a human donor who received a COVID-19 vaccine. Both conserved end residues are part of each CDR3. D genes are given only for firm matches. Clone size, where shown, is once, few, many, or a class for clones that have expanded.

>few|TRBJ2-3|TRBD2|TRBV28
CASSPTSGGLRGTQYF
TGTGCCAGCAGCCCAACTAGCGGGGGCCTTCGGGGTACGCAGTATTTT
>-|TRBJ2-2|TRBD1|TRBV10-1
CASSGRGRGNTGELFF
TGCGCCAGCAGTGGCAGGGGGCGCGGGAACACCGGGGAGCTGTTTTTT
>few|TRBJ1-4|-|TRBV9
CASSVGVKTNEKLFF
TGTGCCAGCAGCGTAGGTGTCAAAACTAATGAAAAACTGTTTTTT
>-|TRBJ1-2|-|TRBV19
CASSRERQGDYGYTF
TGTGCCAGTAGTAGGGAGCGGCAGGGTGATTATGGCTACACCTTC
>once|TRBJ2-5|-|TRBV2
CASHKGVQETQYF
TGTGCCAGCCATAAGGGGGTCCAAGAGACCCAGTACTTC
>few|TRBJ1-3|TRBD1|TRBV14
CASSQLGQGASGNTIYF
TGTGCCAGCAGCCAACTCGGACAGGGGGCTTCTGGAAACACCATATATTTT
>-|TRBJ1-2|TRBD1|TRBV6-1
CASSEIGDRVAVGYTF
TGTGCCAGCAGTGAAATAGGGGACAGGGTAGCGGTCGGCTACACCTTC
>-|TRBJ2-3|TRBD2|TRBV10-2
CASALAGEEDTQYF
TGCGCCAGCGCGCTAGCGGGGGAGGAAGATACGCAGTATTTT
>-|TRBJ1-5|TRBD1|TRBV2
CASTGGPQPQHF
TGTGCCAGTACAGGGGGCCCTCAGCCCCAGCATTTT
>-|TRBJ1-5|-|TRBV19
CASSIWGDFNQPQHF
TGTGCCAGTAGTATCTGGGGAGACTTCAATCAGCCCCAGCATTTT
>-|TRBJ1-1|-|TRBV6-6
CASSYGGLGTEAFF
TGTGCCAGCAGTTACGGGGGATTGGGCACTGAAGCTTTCTTT
>-|TRBJ2-1|-|TRBV5-4
CASSLGGSEQFF
TGTGCCAGCAGCTTGGGGGGGAGTGAGCAGTTCTTC
>few|TRBJ2-2|-|TRBV7-8
CASSLGLEAGELFF
TGTGCCAGCAGCTTAGGGCTAGAGGCCGGGGAGCTGTTTTTT
>once|TRBJ1-2|-|TRBV6-1
CASSEGASGYTF
TGTGCCAGCAGTGAGGGGGCCAGCGGCTACACCTTC
>-|TRBJ2-1|TRBD2|TRBV4-2
CASGSPGGPSNEQFF
TGTGCCAGCGGCTCCCCGGGGGGGCCGTCCAATGAGCAGTTCTTC
>few|TRBJ1-2|TRBD1|TRBV27
CASGGTDYGYTF
TGTGCCAGCGGCGGGACAGATTATGGCTACACCTTC
>few|TRBJ1-2|TRBD1|TRBV9
CASSVALGTGDRYGYTF
TGTGCCAGCAGCGTAGCTCTGGGGACAGGGGATCGCTATGGCTACACCTTC
>-|TRBJ1-4|-|TRBV5-1
CASSLEPAGLEEKLFF
TGCGCCAGCAGCTTGGAGCCCGCCGGGCTGGAGGAAAAACTGTTTTTT
>-|TRBJ2-3|-|TRBV7-9
CASSLVGFGNTDTQYF
TGTGCCAGCAGCTTAGTCGGTTTCGGTAACACAGATACGCAGTATTTT
>-|TRBJ2-2|TRBD2|TRBV7-9
CASRLAGGGPGELFF
TGTGCCAGCAGACTAGCGGGGGGCGGCCCCGGGGAGCTGTTTTTT
>-|TRBJ1-1|-|TRBV7-9
CASSPGGHTEAFF
TGTGCCAGCAGCCCGGGGGGTCACACTGAAGCTTTCTTT
>-|TRBJ2-5|-|TRBV5-1
CASSGAGPKETQYF
TGCGCCAGCAGCGGGGCAGGGCCGAAAGAGACCCAGTACTTC
>-|TRBJ2-3|TRBD1|TRBV24-1
CATSDLRRQGGTDTQYF
TGTGCCACCAGTGATTTGCGGAGACAGGGAGGCACAGATACGCAGTATTTT
>-|TRBJ1-5|TRBD1|TRBV5-3
CARSSGTGASPSNQPQHF
TGTGCCAGAAGCTCCGGGACAGGGGCCTCCCCTAGCAATCAGCCCCAGCATTTT
>-|TRBJ1-4|-|TRBV20-1
CSASGGVYEKLFF
TGCAGTGCTAGTGGGGGAGTGTATGAAAAACTGTTTTTT
>-|TRBJ1-4|-|TRBV9
CASSVEPQWEKLFF
TGTGCCAGCAGCGTAGAACCGCAGTGGGAAAAACTGTTTTTT